This TCR beta chain came from a study of cytomegalovirus exposure and HLA in healthy donors. Study-level background: A prior analysis found fewer than 120 million unique TCR beta sequences from 150 million to 200 million T cells. Most genotyped donors, 65% to 90% of about 430, had Caucasian-associated genetic ancestry. Regarding the study as a whole: As confirmed in vitro, a few CMV-associated chains were specific for CMV antigens.

CDR1 is KGHSH, CDR2 LQKENI, per germline. This CDR3 has 19 residues. PCR amplification relied on 60 Vbeta primers (plus 13 Jbeta primers). Using immunoSEQ multiplex PCR, the repertoire was profiled, and TCRdb retains in-frame clones only, with some absent. Of about 120,000 clones in the sample, approximately 87% are singletons; the top ten hold about 19%. About this clone: Its antigen is as yet unknown.

This chain uses TRBV18 with TRBJ2-5; 10 positions agree with TRBD2. The DNA matches TRBJ2-7 better at its end, which makes the J call doubtful. The sample comprised PBMCs. This TCR was sampled from a young man in good health and CMV-seropositive. CDR3 amino acids: CASSPTIHPSSGGSYEQYF. CDR3 coding DNA: TGTGCCAGCTCACCAACAATCCATCCATCTAGCGGGGGCTCCTACGAGCAGTACTTC.